Sequencing of this T cell receptor beta chain was carried out in a study of blood T cell repertoires in COVID-19. This CDR3 has 15 amino acids. Trimming left V 3 bases short and J 2 bases short, with 15 bases between. CDR1 and CDR2 (germline): SGHDT, YYEEEE. The data were produced by immunoSEQ multiplex PCR, yet TCRdb's version contains in-frame clones alone and is incomplete. The sample has approximately 130,000 clones, 70% to 90% seen once. The rearrangement joins TRBV5-6 to TRBJ2-7; D possibly corresponds to TRBD1 (6 bases). The receptor was derived from a woman aged 45-60 years who had recovered from COVID-19. The sequencing input was peripheral blood. CDR3: CASSSAGTSAYEQYF. DNA of the CDR3: TGTGCCAGCAGCTCAGCCGGGACATCCGCCTACGAGCAGTACTTC.